This is a list of T cell receptor beta chains from one sample in a study of CD8 T cells in ankylosing spondylitis. TCRdb reprocessed the 5' RACE reads via MiXCR and lists one record per CDR3 protein. Here the sample spans approximately 150,000 distinct CDR3 sequences, under 45% being singletons. Sequenced: synovial fluid, either unsorted or a sorted T cell fraction (not recorded which). All receptors come from a male donor with ankylosing spondylitis. CDR3s include the opening cysteine and the closing phenylalanine or tryptophan. The D gene is left open where the match is weak. Size values are once, few and many counts, or a class for expanded clones, and some rows have none.

d_call clone_size j_call v_call cdr3_nt cdr3_aa
. many TRBJ2-2 TRBV24-1 TGTGCCACCAGTGACTACCCCGACGCCTATAGGACGGGGTTAAACACCGGGGAGCTGTTTTTT CATSDYPDAYRTGLNTGELFF
. . TRBJ2-7 TRBV4-1 TGCGCCAGCAGCCAACACCCCCTGACAACAGGATCCGACTCCTACGAGCAGTACTTC CASSQHPLTTGSDSYEQYF
TRBD2 many TRBJ2-3 TRBV9 TGTGCCAGCAGCGTAGCGGCCACTAGCGGGGGGTTCTTTGGCACGCAGTATTTT CASSVAATSGGFFGTQYF
. once TRBJ2-1 TRBV11-2 TGTGCCAGCAGCCCTAGCCGCCTAACCTACAATGAGCAGTTCTTC CASSPSRLTYNEQFF
TRBD2 . TRBJ2-5 TRBV12-3/TRBV12-4 TGTGCCAGCAGCTCTAGCGGGGGGGCTGGAGAGACCCAGTACTTC CASSSSGGAGETQYF
TRBD2 few TRBJ2-5 TRBV5-1 TGCGCCAGCAGCTTGGCGGAAGCGGGAGCAGAGACCCAGTACTTC CASSLAEAGAETQYF
. . TRBJ1-2 TRBV11-2 TGTGCCAGCAGCCAAGCCGGGACAACTTCTCAATATGGCTACACCTTC CASSQAGTTSQYGYTF
TRBD2 . TRBJ2-5 TRBV11-2 TGTGCCAGCAGCTCAATCCCGGGACTAGCTTGGGGGACCCAGTACTTC CASSSIPGLAWGTQYF
. . TRBJ2-7 TRBV15 TGTGCCACCAGCAGAGATTCGGCAGATATTCCCTACGAGCAGTACTTC CATSRDSADIPYEQYF
TRBD2 . TRBJ2-5 TRBV7-2 TGTGCCAGCAGCTTACGGGGGGTCGGAGAGACCCAGTACTTC CASSLRGVGETQYF